This is a list of T cell receptor beta chains from one sample in a study of blood T cell repertoires in COVID-19. Clones were read by immunoSEQ multiplex PCR, and TCRdb kept only the in-frame ones, dropping some. The sample shows over 85,000 clones, 88% of them seen only once. Sequenced: peripheral blood. These receptors were taken from a woman in her seventies with acute or convalescent COVID-19. CDR3s include the opening cysteine and the closing phenylalanine or tryptophan. D genes are given only for firm matches. A clone size is listed for some rows: how often the clone was seen (once, few, many), or a class if it is expanded.

v_gene	j_gene	d_gene	abundance	CDR3aa	CDR3nt
TRBV2	TRBJ1-1	.	.	CAGVTGRQNTEAFF	TGTGCCGGCGTTACCGGGAGGCAGAACACTGAAGCTTTCTTT
TRBV5-1	TRBJ2-5	TRBD1	.	CASSFSLGQGFGETQYF	TGCGCCAGCAGCTTTTCTTTGGGACAGGGTTTTGGAGAGACCCAGTACTTC
TRBV27	TRBJ2-7	TRBD2	.	CASSITSGSYEQYF	TGTGCCAGCAGTATCACTAGCGGCTCCTACGAGCAGTACTTC
TRBV6-2/TRBV6-3	TRBJ2-2	.	once	CASSYLGRRFVAGELFF	TGTGCCAGCAGTTACTTGGGGCGGCGATTTGTAGCCGGGGAGCTGTTTTTT
TRBV5-1	TRBJ2-1	TRBD2	.	CASNLAPAGGPGEQFF	TGCGCCAGCAACCTTGCTCCTGCGGGAGGGCCCGGGGAGCAGTTCTTC
TRBV6-5	TRBJ2-7	TRBD1	few	CASSRGQVHYYEQYF	TGTGCCAGCAGTCGAGGACAGGTCCATTACTACGAGCAGTACTTC
TRBV6-2/TRBV6-3	TRBJ1-4	.	.	CASSSAGQPNEKLFF	TGTGCCAGCAGTTCCGCCGGACAGCCTAATGAAAAACTGTTTTTT
TRBV28	TRBJ2-7	TRBD2	.	CASVGTSYEQYF	TGTGCCAGCGTTGGGACTAGCTACGAGCAGTACTTC
TRBV2	TRBJ2-5	TRBD2	.	CASMEGTSGTQETQYF	TGTGCCAGCATGGAGGGGACTAGCGGGACTCAAGAGACCCAGTACTTC
TRBV9	TRBJ2-5	.	.	CASSVADGQLQETQYF	TGTGCCAGCAGCGTAGCTGATGGGCAGTTACAAGAGACCCAGTACTTC
TRBV19	TRBJ1-5	TRBD1	.	CASDRGGGNQPQHF	TGTGCCAGCGACAGGGGAGGAGGCAATCAGCCCCAGCATTTT
TRBV30	TRBJ2-3	.	.	CAWSSLGDTQYF	TGTGCCTGGAGCAGCCTCGGGGATACGCAGTATTTT
TRBV21-1	TRBJ1-1	.	.	CASSKKGGDRATEAFF	TGTGCCAGCAGCAAAAAAGGGGGGGACAGGGCCACTGAAGCTTTCTTT
TRBV12-3/TRBV12-4	TRBJ2-7	TRBD1	.	CASTRDSFYEQYF	TGTGCCAGCACCCGGGACAGCTTCTACGAGCAGTACTTC
TRBV10-3	TRBJ1-2	TRBD1	.	CAISGDRDAGYTF	TGTGCCATCAGTGGGGACAGGGATGCTGGCTACACCTTC
TRBV7-9	TRBJ1-3	TRBD1	.	CASSWTGAGNTIYF	TGTGCCAGCAGCTGGACAGGGGCTGGAAACACCATATATTTT
TRBV4-2	TRBJ1-3	.	few	CASSQDQSGERNTIYF	TGTGCCAGCAGCCAAGATCAATCGGGGGAGAGAAACACCATATATTTT
TRBV19	TRBJ1-2	.	few	CASSTKDRNYGYTF	TGTGCCAGTAGTACCAAAGACAGAAACTATGGCTACACCTTC
TRBV5-8	TRBJ2-3	TRBD2	.	CASSLGSSGSTDTQYF	TGTGCCAGCAGCTTGGGTTCTAGCGGCAGCACAGATACGCAGTATTTT
TRBV28	TRBJ2-7	TRBD2	.	CASSLSLTSGKYEQYF	TGTGCCAGCAGTTTATCTTTGACTAGCGGGAAATACGAGCAGTACTTC
TRBV19	TRBJ1-2	TRBD1	.	CASRPGTGFDGYTF	TGTGCCAGTAGACCCGGGACAGGGTTTGATGGCTACACCTTC
TRBV15	TRBJ2-2	TRBD2	.	CATSRDWRGSPGELFF	TGTGCCACCAGCAGAGATTGGCGGGGGTCCCCCGGGGAGCTGTTTTTT
TRBV3-1/TRBV3-2	TRBJ2-1	.	.	CASSQVNNEQFF	TGTGCCAGCAGCCAAGTTAACAATGAGCAGTTCTTC
TRBV7-8	TRBJ2-1	TRBD2	.	CASSPLWVAGNNEQFF	TGTGCCAGCAGCCCCCTTTGGGTAGCGGGGAACAATGAGCAGTTCTTC
TRBV15	TRBJ2-5	TRBD2	.	CATSTQRGDVETQYF	TGTGCCACCAGCACACAGCGGGGAGATGTAGAGACCCAGTACTTC
TRBV19	TRBJ1-1	TRBD1	.	CASQQGGRHTEAFF	TGTGCCAGTCAACAGGGGGGCAGGCACACTGAAGCTTTCTTT
TRBV3-1/TRBV3-2	TRBJ1-5	.	.	CASSPNYGSPQPQHF	TGTGCCAGCAGCCCAAACTACGGTTCGCCTCAGCCCCAGCATTTT
TRBV19	TRBJ2-1	TRBD2	.	CASSIVKFSGSSYNEQFF	TGTGCCAGTAGTATAGTCAAATTTAGCGGGAGCTCCTACAATGAGCAGTTCTTC
TRBV5-1	TRBJ2-7	TRBD2	once	CASSLMASGGSEQYF	TGCGCCAGCAGCTTGATGGCTAGCGGGGGCTCCGAGCAGTACTTC